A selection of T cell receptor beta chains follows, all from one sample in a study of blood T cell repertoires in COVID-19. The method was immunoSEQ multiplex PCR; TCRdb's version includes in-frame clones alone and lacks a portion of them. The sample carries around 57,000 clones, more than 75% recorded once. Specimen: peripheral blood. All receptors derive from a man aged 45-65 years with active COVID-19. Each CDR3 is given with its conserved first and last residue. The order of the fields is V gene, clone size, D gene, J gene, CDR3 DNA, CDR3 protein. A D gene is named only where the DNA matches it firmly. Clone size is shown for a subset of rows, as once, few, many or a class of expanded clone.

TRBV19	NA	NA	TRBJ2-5	TGTGCCAGTAGTGTACAGGTTTGGGAGACCCAGTACTTC	CASSVQVWETQYF
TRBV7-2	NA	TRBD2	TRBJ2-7	TGTGCCAGCAGCCGGACTAGCGGGAGGTACGAGCAGTACTTC	CASSRTSGRYEQYF
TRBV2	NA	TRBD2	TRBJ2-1	TGTGCCAGCAGTTTCACTAGCGCCCGAAGGAATGAGCAGTTCTTC	CASSFTSARRNEQFF
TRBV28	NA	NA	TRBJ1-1	TGTGCCAGCAGTTTAAAACGGACGGGGGGAAAAGCTTTCTTT	CASSLKRTGGKAFF
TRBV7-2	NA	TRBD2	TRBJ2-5	TGTGCCAGCAGCCCTAGAAGACTAGCGGGGGGCCCTCGGGAGACCCAGTACTTC	CASSPRRLAGGPRETQYF
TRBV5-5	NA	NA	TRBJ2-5	TGTGCCAGCAGCTTGGCTGGGGCAGAAGAGACCCAGTACTTC	CASSLAGAEETQYF
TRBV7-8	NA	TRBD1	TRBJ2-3	TGTGCCAGCACCCCCTACAGGGGCCCTTCTAGCACAGATACGCAGTATTTT	CASTPYRGPSSTDTQYF
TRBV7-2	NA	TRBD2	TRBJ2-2	TGTGCCAGCAGCTCTCAAAGCGGGAGGGCCTCCGGGGAGCTGTTTTTT	CASSSQSGRASGELFF
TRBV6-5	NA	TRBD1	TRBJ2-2	TGTGCCAGCAGCCAGGGGACAGGGAACACCGGGGAGCTGTTTTTT	CASSQGTGNTGELFF
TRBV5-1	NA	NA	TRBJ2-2	TGCGCCAGCAGCCCCGCGAACACCGGGGAGCTGTTTTTT	CASSPANTGELFF
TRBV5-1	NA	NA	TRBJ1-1	TGCGCCAGCAGCTCGGGTGGACAGATTTTTGAAGCTTTCTTT	CASSSGGQIFEAFF
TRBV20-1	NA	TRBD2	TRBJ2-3	TGCAGTGCTAGTCCCGAATCGGAGCGGGGGAGCCCTCGTCGGTATTTT	CSASPESERGSPRRYF
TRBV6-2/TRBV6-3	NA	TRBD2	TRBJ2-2	TGTGCCAGCAGCACTGGGAGGGCGGAGTCCGGGGAGCTGTTTTTT	CASSTGRAESGELFF
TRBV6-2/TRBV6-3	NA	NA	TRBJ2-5	TGTGCCAGCAGTTTCCCGGGTCCCCCGTCGGGGACCCAGTACTTC	CASSFPGPPSGTQYF
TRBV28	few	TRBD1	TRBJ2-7	TGTGCCAGCAGGACGGGACAGACCTACTACGAGCAGTACTTC	CASRTGQTYYEQYF
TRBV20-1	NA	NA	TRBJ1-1	TGCAGTGCTAGTTTTCGGGGGAACACTGAAGCTTTCTTT	CSASFRGNTEAFF
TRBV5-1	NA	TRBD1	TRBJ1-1	TGCGCCAGCAGCTTGGCCGGCGGGACAGGGGCCTCGATGAACACTGAAGCTTTCTTT	CASSLAGGTGASMNTEAFF
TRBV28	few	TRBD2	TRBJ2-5	TGTGCCAGCAGCACCGGGACTACCTTCCAAGAGACCCAGTACTTC	CASSTGTTFQETQYF
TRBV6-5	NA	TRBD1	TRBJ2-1	TGTGCCAGCCTTTGGGACAGGGGGGGCGATGAGCAGTTCTTC	CASLWDRGGDEQFF
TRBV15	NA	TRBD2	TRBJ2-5	TGTGCCACCAGCATGACTAGCGTGCAAGAGACCCAGTACTTC	CATSMTSVQETQYF
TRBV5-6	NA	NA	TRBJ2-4	TGTGCCAGCAGCTTGGACCCTAGCGCCAAAAACATTCAGTACTTC	CASSLDPSAKNIQYF
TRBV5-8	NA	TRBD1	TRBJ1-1	TGTGCCAGCAGCTCCTACAGGGGGCGAGGCACTGAAGCTTTCTTT	CASSSYRGRGTEAFF
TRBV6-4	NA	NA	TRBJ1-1	TGTGCCAGCAGCCCCGGGTCGGCTGCTGAAGCTTTCTTT	CASSPGSAAEAFF
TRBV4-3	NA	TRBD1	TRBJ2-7	TGCGCCAGCAGCCAAGACTGGACAGGGTCCTACGAGCAGTACTTC	CASSQDWTGSYEQYF
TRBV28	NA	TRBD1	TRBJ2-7	TGTGCCAGCAGTACCGGACAGGGGGCACCTTACGAGCAGTACTTC	CASSTGQGAPYEQYF
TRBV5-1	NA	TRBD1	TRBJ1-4	TGCGCCAGCGGACCAGGGACAGGGCAATACGAAAAACTGTTTTTT	CASGPGTGQYEKLFF
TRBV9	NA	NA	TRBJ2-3	TGTGCCAGCAGCCCCAATCTACTCAGGGGACCTGATACGCAGTATTTT	CASSPNLLRGPDTQYF
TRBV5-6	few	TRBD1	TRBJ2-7	TGTGCCAGCAGCTTGAAGGGACAGGGATCCTACGAGCAGTACTTC	CASSLKGQGSYEQYF
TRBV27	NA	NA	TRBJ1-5	TGTGCCAGCAGTCTTGACAGTCCCAATCAGCCCCAGCATTTT	CASSLDSPNQPQHF
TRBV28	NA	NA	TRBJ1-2	TGTGCCAGCACCATCGGCGGGAGCTATGGCTACACCTTC	CASTIGGSYGYTF
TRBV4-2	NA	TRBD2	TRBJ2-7	TGTGCCAGCAGCCAACCCACCGGGACTAGCGGGAAGGCGGGGCAGTACTTC	CASSQPTGTSGKAGQYF
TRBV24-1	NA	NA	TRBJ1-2	TGTGCCACCAGTGCAGCGAACTATGGCTACACCTTC	CATSAANYGYTF
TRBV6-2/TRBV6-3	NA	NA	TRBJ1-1	TGTGCCAGCAGTGCCCCACAAATGAACACTGAAGCTTTCTTT	CASSAPQMNTEAFF
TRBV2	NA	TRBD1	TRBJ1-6	TGTGCCAGCCGGGGGACAGGTGGATCCTATAATTCACCCCTCCACTTT	CASRGTGGSYNSPLHF
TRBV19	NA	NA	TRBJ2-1	TGTGCCAGTAGTATCTCGGCAGGGGAATACAATGAGCAGTTCTTC	CASSISAGEYNEQFF
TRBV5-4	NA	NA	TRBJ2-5	TGTGCCAGCAGCTTAAAGGGGGGGCAAGAGACCCAGTACTTC	CASSLKGGQETQYF
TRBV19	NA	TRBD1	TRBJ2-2	TGTGCCAGTAGTATAGCCAGGGGGCGGAACACCGGGGAGCTGTTTTTT	CASSIARGRNTGELFF
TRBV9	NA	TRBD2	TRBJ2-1	TGTGCCAGCAGCGTAGATCCGAACCTAGCGGGGGGACTCAATGAGCAGTTCTTC	CASSVDPNLAGGLNEQFF
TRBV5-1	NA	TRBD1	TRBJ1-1	TGCGCCAGCAGCTGGGGGACAGGGACCACTGAAGCTTTCTTT	CASSWGTGTTEAFF
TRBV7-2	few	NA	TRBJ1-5	TGTGCCAGCAGCGCGGTGGATCAGCCCCAGCATTTT	CASSAVDQPQHF
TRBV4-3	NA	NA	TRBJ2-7	TGCGCCAGCAGCCAAGTAGGACCGGGACTGTACGAGCAGTACTTC	CASSQVGPGLYEQYF
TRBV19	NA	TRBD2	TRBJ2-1	TGTGCCAGTAGCATTAAACCCATAGCGGGACCTCCCTACAATGAGCAGTTCTTC	CASSIKPIAGPPYNEQFF